This T cell receptor beta chain came from a study of OX40 agonist ivuxolimab in advanced cancers. Across the study: The diagnoses of dose-escalation patients were hepatocellular carcinoma, melanoma, renal cell or head and neck cancer.

CDR1 and CDR2 from the germline V gene are KGHSH and LQKENI. The CDR3 length is 14 residues. Trimming cost V 5 bases and J 3 bases, with 11 bases left between them. Profiling relied on immunoSEQ multiplex PCR, and the TCRdb table lists in-frame clones only, not all of them. In the table there are about 70,000 clones, 65% to 85% of which are singletons. Findings and caveats of the study: The work left the antigen specificity of expanded peripheral T cells undetermined.

On this clone itself: Its antigen is not identified.

This TCR was sampled from an adult with an advanced solid tumor such as melanoma, head and neck, liver or kidney cancer. The J gene is TRBJ1-5, the V gene TRBV18, with D hard to call. The starting material was CD4+ or CD8+ T cells sorted from blood, obtained in a trial of the OX40 agonist ivuxolimab. The CDR3 bases are TGTGCCAGCTCAGACACAGTAATCAATCAGCCCCAGCATTTT. The encoded protein is CASSDTVINQPQHF. The whole variable domain, remainder taken from reference TRBV18 and TRBJ1-5, is NAGVMQNPRHLVRRRGQEARLRCSPMKGHSHVYWYRQLPEEGLKFMVYLQKENIIDESGMPKERFSAEFPKEGPSILRIQQVVRGDSAAYFCASSDTVINQPQHFGDGTRLSIL.